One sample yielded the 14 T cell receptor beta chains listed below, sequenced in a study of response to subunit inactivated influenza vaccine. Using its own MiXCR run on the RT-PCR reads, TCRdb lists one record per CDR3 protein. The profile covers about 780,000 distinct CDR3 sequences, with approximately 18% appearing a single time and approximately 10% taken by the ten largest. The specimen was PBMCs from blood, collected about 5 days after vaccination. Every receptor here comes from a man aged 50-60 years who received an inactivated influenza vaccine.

The CDR3 spells CASSGGQGLTF. CDR3 bases: TGTGCCAGCAGCGGGGGACAGGGGCTCACCTTC. The rearrangement uses TRBV3-1 and TRBJ1-2, with 10 bases aligning to TRBD1. Per the germline V gene, CDR1 is LGHDT and CDR2 is YNNKEL (reference sequence). The V gene end was trimmed by 5 bases and the J gene end by 13 bases; junction bases not matched to a gene: 4. The CDR3 is made up of 11 amino acids. Supplemented by reference TRBV3-1 and TRBJ1-2, the full variable domain reads DTAVSQTPKYLVTQMGNDKSIKCEQNLGHDTMYWYKQDSKKFLKIMFSYNNKELIINETVPNRFSPKSPDKAHLNLHINSLELGDSAVYFCASSGGQGLTFGSGTRLTVV.

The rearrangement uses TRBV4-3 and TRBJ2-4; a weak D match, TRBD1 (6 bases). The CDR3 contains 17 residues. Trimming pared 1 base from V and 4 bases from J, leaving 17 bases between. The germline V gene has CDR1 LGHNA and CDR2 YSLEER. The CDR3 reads CASSQAFVGHLKNIQYF. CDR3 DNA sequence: TGCGCCAGCAGCCAAGCCTTCGTGGGACACTTGAAAAACATTCAGTACTTC.

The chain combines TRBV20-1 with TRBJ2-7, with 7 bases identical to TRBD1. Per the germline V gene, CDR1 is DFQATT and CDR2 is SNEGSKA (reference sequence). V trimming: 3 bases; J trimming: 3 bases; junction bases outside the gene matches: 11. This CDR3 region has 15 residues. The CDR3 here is CSASSLIRDSYEQYF. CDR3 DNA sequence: TGCAGTGCTAGTTCCCTCATCAGGGACAGCTACGAGCAGTACTTC.

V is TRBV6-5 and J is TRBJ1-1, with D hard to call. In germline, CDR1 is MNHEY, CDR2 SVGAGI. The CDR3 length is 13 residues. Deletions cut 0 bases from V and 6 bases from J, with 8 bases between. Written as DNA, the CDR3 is TGTGCCAGCAGTTACTCGGAGATCTCTGAAGCTTTCTTT. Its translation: CASSYSEISEAFF.

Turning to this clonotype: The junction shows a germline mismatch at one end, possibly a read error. The CDR3 coding sequence is TGTGCCAGCAGTTCGCGACGACTAGCGGGAGCTTCCTGCGAGCAGTACTTC. The encoded protein is CASSSRRLAGASCEQYF. The V and J genes are TRBV27 and TRBJ2-7, with TRBD2 identical over 12 bases. The CDR3 covers 17 residues. Germline V gene lookup returns CDR1 MNHEY and CDR2 SMNVEV (reference sequence).

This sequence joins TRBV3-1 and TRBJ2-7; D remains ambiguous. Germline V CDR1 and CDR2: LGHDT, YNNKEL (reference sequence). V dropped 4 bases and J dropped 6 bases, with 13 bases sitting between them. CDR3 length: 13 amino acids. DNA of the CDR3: TGTGCCAGCAGCCCGGAGAGATGGCGCGAGCAGTACTTC. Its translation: CASSPERWREQYF.

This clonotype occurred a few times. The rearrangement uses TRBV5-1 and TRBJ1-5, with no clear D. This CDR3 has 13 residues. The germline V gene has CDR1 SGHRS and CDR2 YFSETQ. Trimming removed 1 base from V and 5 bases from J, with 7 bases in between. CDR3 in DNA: TGCGCCAGCAGCTTGACAGTTGATCAGCCCCAGCATTTT. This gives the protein CASSLTVDQPQHF. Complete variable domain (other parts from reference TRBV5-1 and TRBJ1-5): KAGVTQTPRYLIKTRGQQVTLSCSPISGHRSVSWYQQTPGQGLQFLFEYFSETQRNKGNFPGRFSGRQFSNSRSEMNVSTLELGDSALYLCASSLTVDQPQHFGDGTRLSIL.

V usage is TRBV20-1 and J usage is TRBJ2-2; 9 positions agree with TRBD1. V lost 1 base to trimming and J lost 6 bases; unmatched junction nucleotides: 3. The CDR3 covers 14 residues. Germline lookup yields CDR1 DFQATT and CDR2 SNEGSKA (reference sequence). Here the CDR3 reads CSARAGQGSGELFF. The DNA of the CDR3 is TGCAGTGCTAGAGCGGGACAGGGATCCGGGGAGCTGTTTTTT.

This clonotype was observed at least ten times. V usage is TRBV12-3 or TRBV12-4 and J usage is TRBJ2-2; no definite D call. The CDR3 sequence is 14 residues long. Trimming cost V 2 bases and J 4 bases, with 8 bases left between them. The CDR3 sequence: CASSLSGGTGELFF. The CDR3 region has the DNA TGTGCCAGCAGTTTATCCGGTGGCACCGGGGAGCTGTTTTTT.

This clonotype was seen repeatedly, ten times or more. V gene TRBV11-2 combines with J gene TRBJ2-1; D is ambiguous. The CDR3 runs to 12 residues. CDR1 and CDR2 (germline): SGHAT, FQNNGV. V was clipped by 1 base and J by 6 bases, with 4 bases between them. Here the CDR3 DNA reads TGTGCCAGCAGCTTAGTGGCCAATGAGCAGTTCTTC. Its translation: CASSLVANEQFF.

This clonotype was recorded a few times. CDR3 protein: CASSYSQSVGYGYTF. DNA of the CDR3: TGTGCCAGCAGTTACTCGCAGTCAGTGGGCTATGGCTACACCTTC. The V and J genes are TRBV6-5 and TRBJ1-2; D uncertain. The CDR3 sequence is 15 residues long. V gave up 0 bases and J gave up 4 bases, with 12 bases separating them. Germline assignment: CDR1 MNHEY and CDR2 SVGAGI.

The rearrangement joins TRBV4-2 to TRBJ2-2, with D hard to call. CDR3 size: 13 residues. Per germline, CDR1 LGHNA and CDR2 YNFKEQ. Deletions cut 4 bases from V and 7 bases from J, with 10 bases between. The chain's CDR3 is CASSPRADGELFF. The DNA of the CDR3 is TGTGCCAGCAGCCCACGGGCGGACGGGGAGCTGTTTTTT.

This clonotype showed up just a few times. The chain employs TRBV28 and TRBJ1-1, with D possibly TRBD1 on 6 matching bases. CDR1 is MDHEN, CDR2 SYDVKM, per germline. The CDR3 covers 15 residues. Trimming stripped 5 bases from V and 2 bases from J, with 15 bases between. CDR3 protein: CASSPLDRFNTEAFF. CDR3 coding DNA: TGTGCCAGCAGTCCTCTGGACAGATTTAACACTGAAGCTTTCTTT.

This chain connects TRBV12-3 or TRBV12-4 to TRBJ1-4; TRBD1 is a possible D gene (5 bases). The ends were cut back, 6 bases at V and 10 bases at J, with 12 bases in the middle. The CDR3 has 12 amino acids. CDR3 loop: CASRTGGGKLFF. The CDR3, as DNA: TGTGCCAGCAGGACGGGGGGGGGAAAACTGTTTTTT.